Reported below is one T cell receptor beta chain. In its sample, this clonotype was seen a few times. Its antigen is still unknown. No quality values exist for individual bases; no much larger clone is one base distant. The sample originates from a study of T cells after yellow fever vaccination (dated by TCRdb to the late 2010s). At the level of the whole study: The SMART-Seq v4 Ultra Low Input RNA kit was used to prepare libraries from fractions with low cell numbers. To follow T-cell clones before and after primary and booster YFV17D yellow fever vaccination, bulk TCR alpha and beta repertoires were sequenced over time. Blood was collected at multiple timepoints before and after primary and secondary immunization, and bulk PBMC replicates and cell subsets were isolated. The cohort comprised two healthy male donors, one aged 18 to 30 and one aged 30 to 39 years.

The cysteine opens and the phenylalanine closes a CDR3 of 14 amino acids. Only the CDR3 DNA is retained, 42 bases long and in frame from the first base. V is trimmed back by 5 bases and J by 8 bases, and the junction contains 5 bases that no gene match accounts for. Based on the germline V gene (reference sequence), the CDR1 and CDR2 sequences are SEHNR and FQNEAQ. The sample's treatment or condition label, decoded: live attenuated yellow fever vaccine strain. PBMCs were isolated from peripheral blood using a standard Ficoll-Paque protocol. Dynabeads CD4 and CD8 positive selection kits were used to isolate the CD4 and CD8 T-cell fractions. TriZol was used to extract RNA from bulk PBMCs, from CD4 and CD8 fractions, and from dextramer-positive and dextramer-negative fractions. TCR cDNA was made using 5'RACE template switching, a step that added a universal primer site and unique molecular identifiers. cDNA synthesis was primed from both the TCR alpha and TCR beta constant segments. Library amplification used two PCR steps, and the second PCR step added sample barcodes and sequencing adapters. Sequencing of the libraries was done on either Illumina HiSeq 2500 (2x100 bp) or NovaSeq (2x150 bp). In the original analysis: Reads were demultiplexed and collapsed into UMI consensus sequences with MIGEC, and V(D)J alignment was performed with MiXCR. Clonotypes responding to the vaccine were identified with edgeR on replicate PBMC samples, with the criteria of FDR below 0.01 and a log2 fold change above 5 up to day 15. CD4 or CD8 identity was assigned to each bulk clonotype according to whether the clonotype was present at higher abundance in the sequenced CD4 repertoire or the sequenced CD8 repertoire. TCRdb reprocessed the public reads (quality trimming at Q25 with fastp, clone calling with MiXCR) and kept in-frame beta chains. One record per CDR3 amino acid sequence lists the most common genes and DNA. The V and J calls and clone size come from TCRdb's table, not from the authors' own analysis. This sample comprises 160,000 or so distinct CDR3 sequences, almost 7% of them detected only once. Roughly 2.5% of the sample is held by the ten biggest clonotypes.

What the authors observed across the whole study: After the booster, most of the clones that had expanded following primary vaccination were detected again (roughly 96% of CD4 and 80% to 90% of CD8), which suggests that memory was broadly maintained. FACS-sorted repertoires could contain abundant contaminating clonotypes from the bulk population, so computational filtering was required. A small fraction of clonotypes appeared in both the CD4 and CD8 compartments, likely as a result of convergent recombination. Because only a couple of donors were included in the study, the extent to which the findings can be generalized is limited. Compared with the primary T-cell response, the secondary T-cell response was faster but weaker, reaching its peak on day 5 rather than on day 15.

Sample: CD4+ T cells sorted from PBMCs, taken 5 days after the first yellow fever vaccination. The receptor chain draws on TRBV7-9 and TRBJ1-6; TRBD1 aligns with 8 central bases. The sequence derives from a man in his late teens or twenties who received the YFV17D yellow fever vaccine. The bases read TGTGCCAGCAGCCGGGGACAGGCCCATTCACCCCTCCACTTT. Translated, this is CASSRGQAHSPLHF.